The following is a TCR beta chain sequence with its context. In the authors' methods: The authors estimated nucleated cell counts from reference gene primer amplification. Data came from immunoSEQ multiplex PCR; TCRdb stores just in-frame clones and leaves some out. The V and J calls and clone size come from that table; D and trimming were worked out from the DNA. The sample contains 55,000 to 75,000 clones, around 82% of which appear only once. The data stem from a study of blood T cell repertoires in COVID-19. Study background: There were acute and convalescent COVID-19 samples, and they came from the United States, Italy and Spain. From T cells, B-cell-depleted T cells, or PBMCs came the material, which was cDNA or gDNA.

The germline V gene encodes CDR1 LNHDA and CDR2 SQIVND (reference sequence). The CDR3 has 14 residues. Unmatched junction bases numbered 2, after V lost 1 base and J lost 5 bases. This chain joins TRBV19 and TRBJ2-5, with 9 bases lining up with TRBD1. Sequenced: peripheral blood. This receptor was taken from a man aged 55 to 70 with COVID-19, enrolled during active disease. The DNA of the CDR3 is TGTGCCAGTAGTATAGGGGACAGGGATGAGACCCAGTACTTC. Residues: CASSIGDRDETQYF.